The 4 T cell receptor beta chains below come from one sample, sequenced in a study of T cell repertoires in cytomegalovirus infection. In TCRdb, the reads were re-called with MiXCR into one record per CDR3 protein. The sample yields fewer than 1,000,000 distinct CDR3 sequences, roughly 30% seen once. Their recognized antigens are unknown. Specimen: cultured CD8+ T cells from PBMCs, collected from culture after CMV antigen stimulation. The receptor source for this set is a human donor in good health (CMV status not recorded). Some clones in this sample may be carry-over from other donors' samples.

This clonotype was detected many times. The chain is built from TRBV7-2 and TRBJ1-2, with a weak D call TRBD1 (5 bases). Germline V gene lookup returns CDR1 SGHTA and CDR2 FQGNSA. Trimming shortened V by 5 bases and J by 6 bases, and 13 bases separated the two germline ends. CDR3 length: 13 residues. CDR3 region: CASSMGGVNGYTF. The DNA of the CDR3 is TGTGCCAGCAGCATGGGAGGGGTGAATGGCTACACCTTC.

This clonotype was picked up many times. The chain is built from TRBV27 and TRBJ2-7; D is perhaps TRBD2 (6 bases). V was trimmed by 6 bases and J by 4 bases, leaving 13 bases between them. CDR3 size: 13 residues. Germline V CDR1 and CDR2: MNHEY, SMNVEV (reference sequence). The CDR3: CASSLGGGYEQYF. The CDR3 DNA is TGTGCCAGCAGCTTAGGTGGAGGGTACGAGCAGTACTTC.

This rearrangement joins TRBV7-6 to TRBJ2-5; 8 bases agree with TRBD2. V shed 8 bases and J 2 bases; nucleotides not matched to a gene: 7. The CDR3 spans 14 residues. Germline lookup yields CDR1 SGHVS and CDR2 FNYEAQ. The CDR3 DNA follows: TGTGCCAGCTCGGGCGAGCGGGGGCAAGAGACCCAGTACTTC. Amino acid sequence: CASSGERGQETQYF.

Points on this clonotype: Mismatch with germline at one junction end may stem from a read error. This sequence joins TRBV7-6 and TRBJ2-2; no firm D call. There are 14 residues in the CDR3. Germline CDR1 and CDR2: SGHVS and FNYEAQ. This CDR3 is CVSSLGVGRGELFF. The CDR3 coding sequence is TGTGTCAGCAGCTTAGGAGTTGGTCGAGGGGAGCTGTTTTTT.